Below are 4 T cell receptor beta chains sequenced from a single sample in a study of low-dose radiotherapy and immunotherapy resistance in tumors. TRAV- and TRBV-specific primers, spanning alpha and beta chains, primed first-strand cDNA. A constant-region primer paired with the V-primer adapter amplified TCRs over 20 PCR cycles. TCRdb processed the reads anew with MiXCR; each CDR3 protein has one entry. The sample has around 15,000 distinct CDR3 sequences, around two thirds seen once. Receptor source: a human donor with advanced metastatic prostate, ovarian, gallbladder or colorectal cancer (not recorded which). This table probably holds off-target reads from a library built for another chain.

The V gene is TRBV29-1, the J gene TRBJ2-1; TRBD2 aligns across 8 bases. The CDR3 contains 14 residues. V gave up 7 bases and J gave up 6 bases; unmatched junction bases: 11. CDR1 and CDR2 from the germline V gene are SQVTM and ANQGSEA. The CDR3 loop is CSAGAGTSFNEQFF. The CDR3, as DNA: TGCAGCGCCGGAGCCGGGACTAGTTTCAATGAGCAGTTCTTC.

This clonotype was seen only a few times. V and J are TRBV21-1 and TRBJ2-1; TRBD1, the table's D call, was not compared with the DNA. TRBV21-1 is labeled a pseudogene. This CDR3 comprises 14 residues. The CDR3 DNA sequence: TGTGCCAGAAAGGGTCGGACAGCGCTCAATGAGCAGTTCTTC. Translation: CARKGRTALNEQFF.

This clonotype was seen a few times. The chain joins TRBV9 to TRBJ2-4; weak D call: TRBD2 (5 bases). Germline CDR1 is SGDLS and CDR2 is YYNGEE. V was clipped by 0 bases and J by 6 bases, with 13 bases between them. CDR3 length equals 15 residues. This CDR3 is CASSVDVGEVNIQYF. DNA for the CDR3: TGTGCCAGCAGCGTAGATGTGGGAGAGGTAAACATTCAGTACTTC.

The chain joins TRBV28 to TRBJ2-5, with no clear D. V gave up 6 bases and J gave up 4 bases, with 9 bases separating them. Germline loops: CDR1 MDHEN, CDR2 SYDVKM. The CDR3 covers 12 residues. The DNA of the CDR3 is TGTGCCAGCAGGCATTCGAGAGAGACCCAGTACTTC. Its protein product is CASRHSRETQYF.